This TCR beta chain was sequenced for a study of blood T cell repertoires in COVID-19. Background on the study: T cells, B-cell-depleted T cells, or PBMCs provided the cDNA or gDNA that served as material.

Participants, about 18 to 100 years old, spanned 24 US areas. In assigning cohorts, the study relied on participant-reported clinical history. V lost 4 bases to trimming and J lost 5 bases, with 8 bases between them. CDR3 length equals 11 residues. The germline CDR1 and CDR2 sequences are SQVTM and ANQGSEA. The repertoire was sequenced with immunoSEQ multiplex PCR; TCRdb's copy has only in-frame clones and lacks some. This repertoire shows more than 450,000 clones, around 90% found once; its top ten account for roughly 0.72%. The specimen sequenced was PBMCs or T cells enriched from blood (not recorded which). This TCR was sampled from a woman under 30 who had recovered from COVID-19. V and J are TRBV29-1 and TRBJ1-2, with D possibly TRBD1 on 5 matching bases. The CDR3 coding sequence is TGCAGCGTTGCTCAGGGATATGGCTACACCTTC. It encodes CSVAQGYGYTF.